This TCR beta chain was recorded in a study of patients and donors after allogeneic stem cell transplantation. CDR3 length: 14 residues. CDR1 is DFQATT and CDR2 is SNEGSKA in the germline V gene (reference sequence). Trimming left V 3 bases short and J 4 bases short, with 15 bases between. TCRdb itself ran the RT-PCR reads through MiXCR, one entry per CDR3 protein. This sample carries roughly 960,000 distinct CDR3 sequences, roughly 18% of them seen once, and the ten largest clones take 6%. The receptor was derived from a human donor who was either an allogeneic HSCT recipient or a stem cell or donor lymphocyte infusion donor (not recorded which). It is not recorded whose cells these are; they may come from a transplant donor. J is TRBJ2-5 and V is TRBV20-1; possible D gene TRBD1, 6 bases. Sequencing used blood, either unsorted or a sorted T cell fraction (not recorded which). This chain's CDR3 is CSASFPGQLETQYF. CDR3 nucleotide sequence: TGCAGTGCTAGTTTTCCAGGACAGTTAGAGACCCAGTACTTC.